One and the same sample provided the 9 T cell receptor beta chains below, sequenced in a study of shared clonotypes between healthy human individuals. The assay was immunoSEQ multiplex PCR, and TCRdb's table has in-frame clones only and misses some. The table lists about 590,000 clones, roughly 95% of them singletons. Terminally differentiated effector memory CD45RA+ cells were excluded by CCR7 positive selection of CD45RO-negative cells. What was sequenced was naive CD8+ T cells sorted from blood. The receptors derive from a woman aged 30 to 39 in good health.

The V call is TRBV7-2, the J call TRBJ2-3, with 9 bases fitting TRBD2. CDR3 length: 16 residues. Trimming took 2 bases from V and 4 from J; bases not matched to a gene: 7. Germline V gives CDR1 SGHTA, CDR2 FQGNSA. This CDR3 reads CASSLYSGSDPDTQYF. CDR3 sequence (DNA): TGTGCCAGCAGCTTATATAGCGGGAGTGACCCAGATACGCAGTATTTT. Complete variable domain (other parts from reference TRBV7-2 and TRBJ2-3): GAGVSQSPSNKVTEKGKDVELRCDPISGHTALYWYRQSLGQGLEFLIYFQGNSAPDKSGLPSDRFSAERTGGSVSTLTIQRTQQEDSAVYLCASSLYSGSDPDTQYFGPGTRLTVL.

The DNA for the CDR3 is TGTGCCAGCAACACCGCGGGCCTACCGGTCCTGGAGCAGTACTTC. Translating gives CASNTAGLPVLEQYF. J is TRBJ2-7 and V is TRBV27, with D possibly being TRBD2 (5 bases). The germline V and J ends were trimmed by 7 bases and 7 bases, with 23 bases remaining between them. Germline CDR1 and CDR2: MNHEY and SMNVEV (reference sequence). The CDR3 runs 15 residues.

The chain combines TRBV5-6 with TRBJ2-2, with a possible D match to TRBD2 (6 bases). Germline V gene lookup returns CDR1 SGHDT and CDR2 YYEEEE. The V end lost 1 base, the J end lost 7 bases, and 14 bases lay between the germline ends. The CDR3 has 15 residues. CDR3 loop: CASSLPGSKIGELFF. CDR3 nucleotides: TGTGCCAGCAGCTTGCCCGGGAGCAAGATCGGGGAGCTGTTTTTT.

This clone is a singleton in its sample. A junction boundary mismatches the germline segment, possibly from a read error. This chain joins TRBV7-9 and TRBJ1-2, with 8 bases that match TRBD1. The CDR3 totals 16 residues. In germline, CDR1 is SEHNR, CDR2 FQNEAQ (reference sequence). Here the CDR3 reads CASSIASGQGVYGYTF. CDR3 bases: TGTGCCAGCAGCATAGCTAGCGGACAGGGTGTTTATGGCTACACCTTC.

In its sample, this clone was seen once. J is TRBJ2-7 and V is TRBV4-1; perhaps TRBD1 as D (5 bases). CDR1 is MGHRA, CDR2 YSYEKL, per germline. This CDR3 has 15 amino acids. V lost 4 bases and J lost 3, with 16 bases in between. CDR3 protein: CASSLDRDLFYEQYF. CDR3 sequence (DNA): TGCGCCAGCAGCCTCGACAGAGACTTATTCTACGAGCAGTACTTC.

The rearrangement uses TRBV19 and TRBJ2-4; 7 nucleotides agree with TRBD1. V gave up 7 bases and J gave up 6 bases; unmatched junction bases: 3. In germline, CDR1 is LNHDA, CDR2 SQIVND (reference sequence). CDR3 size: 12 residues. CDR3 DNA: TGTGCCAGTATTGGGGACAGAAACATTCAGTACTTC. Protein product: CASIGDRNIQYF.

The gene calls are TRBV19 and TRBJ2-1, with 11 bases that match TRBD2. Germline V gene data show CDR1 as LNHDA and CDR2 as SQIVND (reference sequence). This CDR3 has 17 residues. Trimming removed 5 bases from V and 7 bases from J; junction bases left unmatched: 13. The CDR3: CASSALLGSGRVNEQFF. The DNA for the CDR3 is TGTGCCAGTAGTGCCCTCCTGGGTAGCGGGAGGGTGAATGAGCAGTTCTTC.

The chain recombines TRBV7-7 with TRBJ1-1, with a possible D match to TRBD1 (5 bases). V lost 5 bases and J lost 2, with 21 bases in between. The CDR3 consists of 17 residues. Germline CDR1 and CDR2: SSHAT and FNYEAQ (reference sequence). The CDR3 coding sequence is TGTGCCAGCAGCACATTCCCACCGCACCAGGGTAACACTGAAGCTTTCTTT. It is translated as CASSTFPPHQGNTEAFF.

The chain combines TRBV7-8 with TRBJ2-2, with 11 bases that match TRBD2. V was clipped by 8 bases and J by 6 bases; unmatched bases: 14. The CDR3 is 17 amino acids. Germline CDR1 and CDR2: SGHVS and FQNEAQ. CDR3 nucleotide sequence: TGTGCCAGCCGAGCTGTATATAGCGGGAGGGCCCCCGGGGAGCTGTTTTTT. It codes for CASRAVYSGRAPGELFF.